This TCR beta chain comes out of a study of OX40 agonist ivuxolimab in advanced cancers. On this clone: Its antigen is unidentified.

Blood sampling was done at baseline, cycle 4 day 1, and cycle 7 day 1. CDR3 length: 18 amino acids. V was trimmed by 2 bases and J by 8 bases, leaving 30 bases between them. Germline V lookup: CDR1 GTSNPN, CDR2 SVGIG (reference sequence). General observations from the study: At 0.1 to 3.0 mg/kg, CD4+ and CD8+ blood T cells expanded clonally by week 6.

Clones were sequenced by immunoSEQ multiplex PCR, and TCRdb holds only the in-frame ones, with some missing. The sample lists 13,000 to 15,000 clones, roughly three quarters occurring once. The sample consisted of CD4+ or CD8+ T cells sorted from blood, taken in a trial of the OX40 agonist ivuxolimab. This TCR derives from an adult with an advanced solid tumor such as melanoma, head and neck, liver or kidney cancer. The V call is TRBV30, the J call TRBJ1-2; tentative D call: TRBD1 (5 bases). This CDR3 is CAWSPIGTISSELWGYTF. In nucleotides, the CDR3 is TGTGCCTGGAGTCCTATCGGGACGATCTCATCAGAGCTGTGGGGCTACACCTTC.